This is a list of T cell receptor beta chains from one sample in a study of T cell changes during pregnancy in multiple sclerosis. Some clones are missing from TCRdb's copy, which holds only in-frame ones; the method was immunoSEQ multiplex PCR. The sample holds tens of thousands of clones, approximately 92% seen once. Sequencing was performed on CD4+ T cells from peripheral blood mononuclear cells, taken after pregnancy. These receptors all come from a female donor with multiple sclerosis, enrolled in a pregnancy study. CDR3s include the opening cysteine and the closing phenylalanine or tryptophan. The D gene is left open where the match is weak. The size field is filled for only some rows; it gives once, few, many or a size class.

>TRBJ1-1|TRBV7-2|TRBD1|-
CASSGAGTVRVAEAFF
TGTGCCAGCAGCGGTGCCGGGACAGTTCGTGTCGCTGAAGCTTTCTTT
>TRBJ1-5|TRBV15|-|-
CATTPEQGQPQHF
TGTGCCACCACCCCCGAACAGGGTCAGCCCCAGCATTTT
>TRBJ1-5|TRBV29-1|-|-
CSGGEAGNQPQHF
TGCAGCGGGGGGGAGGCCGGCAATCAGCCCCAGCATTTT
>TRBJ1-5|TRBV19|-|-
CASSHGGPNQPQHF
TGTGCCAGCAGCCACGGGGGGCCCAATCAGCCCCAGCATTTT
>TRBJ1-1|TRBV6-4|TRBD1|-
CASRRQGENTEAFF
TGTGCCAGCAGAAGACAGGGAGAGAACACTGAAGCTTTCTTT
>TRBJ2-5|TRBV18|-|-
CASSPSGSLETQYF
TGTGCCAGCTCACCATCAGGGTCCTTAGAGACCCAGTACTTC
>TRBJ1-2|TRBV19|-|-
CASSWGLYGYTF
TGTGCCAGTAGTTGGGGCCTTTATGGCTACACCTTC
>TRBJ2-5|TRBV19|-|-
CASSMGGGETQYF
TGTGCCAGTAGTATGGGAGGGGGAGAGACCCAGTACTTC
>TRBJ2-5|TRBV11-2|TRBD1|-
CASSYTPHGGTGGWETQYF
TGTGCCAGCAGCTACACACCCCACGGAGGGACAGGGGGCTGGGAGACCCAGTACTTC
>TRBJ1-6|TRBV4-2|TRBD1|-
CASSPDDRDRVNSPLHF
TGTGCCAGCAGCCCCGACGACCGGGACAGGGTTAATTCACCCCTCCACTTT
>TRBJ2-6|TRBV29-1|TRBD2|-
CSVNEGGAGANVLTF
TGCAGCGTTAACGAGGGAGGGGCTGGGGCCAACGTCCTGACTTTC
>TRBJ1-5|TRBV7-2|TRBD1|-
CASSFRTGEGQPQHF
TGTGCCAGCAGCTTCCGGACAGGGGAGGGACAGCCCCAGCATTTT
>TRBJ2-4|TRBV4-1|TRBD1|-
CASSHPDRDKNIQYF
TGCGCCAGCAGCCACCCCGACAGGGACAAAAACATTCAGTACTTC
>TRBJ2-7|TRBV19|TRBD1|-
CASKRGQDYEQYF
TGTGCCAGTAAAAGAGGACAGGACTACGAGCAGTACTTC
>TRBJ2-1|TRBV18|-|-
CASSRDTYNEQFF
TGTGCCAGCTCCCGGGACACCTACAATGAGCAGTTCTTC
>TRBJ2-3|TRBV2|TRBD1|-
CATRDRGGDTQYF
TGTGCCACTAGGGACAGGGGAGGAGATACGCAGTATTTT
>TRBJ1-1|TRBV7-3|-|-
CASSQVGGTQNTEAFF
TGTGCCAGCTCACAAGTGGGAGGGACTCAAAACACTGAAGCTTTCTTT
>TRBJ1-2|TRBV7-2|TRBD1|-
CASSLGTALYGYTF
TGTGCCAGCAGCTTGGGGACAGCCCTCTATGGCTACACCTTC
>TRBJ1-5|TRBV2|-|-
CASTAGGANQPQHF
TGTGCCAGCACTGCGGGGGGGGCAAATCAGCCCCAGCATTTT
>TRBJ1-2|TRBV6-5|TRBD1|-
CASSTTGELHGYTF
TGTGCCAGCAGTACTACAGGGGAGTTACATGGCTACACCTTC
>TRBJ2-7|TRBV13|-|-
CASSQTGGTSYEQYF
TGTGCCAGCAGCCAAACGGGGGGCACCTCCTACGAGCAGTACTTC
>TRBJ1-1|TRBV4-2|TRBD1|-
CASSHPQGANTEAFF
TGTGCCAGCAGCCATCCACAGGGGGCGAACACTGAAGCTTTCTTT
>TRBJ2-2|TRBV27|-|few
CASTRVNTGELFF
TGTGCCAGCACCAGGGTGAACACCGGGGAGCTGTTTTTT
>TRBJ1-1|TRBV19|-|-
CASSIGSRGLGQTEAFF
TGTGCCAGTAGTATTGGGTCGCGGGGATTGGGGCAGACTGAAGCTTTCTTT
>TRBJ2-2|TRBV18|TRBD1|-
CASSPWDRANTGELFF
TGTGCCAGCTCACCCTGGGACAGGGCGAACACCGGGGAGCTGTTTTTT
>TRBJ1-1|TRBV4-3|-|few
CASSPQENTEAFF
TGCGCCAGCAGCCCCCAGGAGAACACTGAAGCTTTCTTT
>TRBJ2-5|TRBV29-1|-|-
CSVPAGPSQETQYF
TGCAGCGTTCCCGCGGGACCCTCCCAAGAGACCCAGTACTTC
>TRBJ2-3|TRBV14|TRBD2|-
CASSQAGGGARTDTQYF
TGTGCCAGCAGCCAAGCTGGCGGGGGGGCCAGGACAGATACGCAGTATTTT
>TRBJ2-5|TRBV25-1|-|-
CASTHYDQETQYF
TGTGCCAGCACCCACTACGACCAAGAGACCCAGTACTTC
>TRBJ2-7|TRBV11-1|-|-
CASSARHGTYEQYF
TGTGCCAGCAGCGCAAGGCACGGGACCTACGAGCAGTACTTC